Detailed here is one T cell receptor (beta chain). The target of this receptor is not known. Base quality data are lacking; no much larger clone is found one base away. The cohort consisted of some 670 healthy bone marrow donors. All cohort members were sampled while nominally healthy, although unrecorded immune exposures were likely present. The donor tested CMV seropositive, placing the donor among the 290 or so seropositive members of the cohort. A peripheral blood sample was provided by each donor, and peripheral blood mononuclear cells were used for TCR beta sequencing. Genomic DNA extraction from the blood cell samples was performed with the Qiagen DNeasy Blood Extraction Kit. Library method: the immunoSEQ multiplex PCR assay. The multiplex PCR relied on a mix of 60 forward primers for TCR Vbeta segments and 13 reverse primers for TCR Jbeta segments. A multiplex PCR assay on genomic DNA amplified the CDR3 region of rearranged TCR beta genes. The Illumina HiSeq System was used to sequence the amplified TCR beta libraries as 87-base-pair reads. The study's processing was this. A later analysis counted 75 million to 100 million unique TCR beta chains across the 666 repertoires, and around 9.9 million of these chains were shared by at least two donors. To remove PCR and sequencing errors, raw reads were error-corrected and collapsed into unique sequences using a nearest-neighbor algorithm that merged closely related sequences. V, D and J gene segments were assigned by aligning CDR3 sequences to IMGT reference sequences. For a sequence to be retained, a match of at least six nucleotides was required to both a V gene segment and a J gene segment. A rearrangement was called productive if the CDR3 had no stop codons and remained in frame with V and J, and every other rearrangement was called non-productive. Following IMGT convention, CDR3 was defined as the stretch from the second conserved V-encoded cysteine up to the conserved J-encoded phenylalanine. The earlier analysis of about 590 of the donors excluded sequences that lacked an unambiguous match to a single V gene segment. In an earlier analysis of several hundred of the donors, a V segment was called functional when productive rearrangements were above 56.7%, and segregating when the standard deviation between donors exceeded 5%. To diagnose cytomegalovirus status from the catalog of TCR beta chain sequences, a statistical classification framework was built. In a later analysis, V and J genes were assigned by comparing TCR nucleotide sequences against IMGT/GENE-DB human TR gene sequences. In a later analysis, CDR3 sequences and most-parsimonious VDJ recombination scenarios were assigned using the TCRdist pipeline. In a later analysis, every TCR beta chain was defined by the combination of its CDR3 amino acid sequence and its V-gene family, and reads without a unique V-gene family were dropped. A later analysis removed several hundred highly shared, low-generation-probability nucleotide sequences to deal with suspected cross-contamination and a sequencing artifact. In a later analysis, a clonal expansion index for each public chain was calculated from normalized within-repertoire ranks of inferred template counts. Generation probabilities in a later analysis came from a VDJ recombination model fitted to out-of-frame rearrangements, and those results were checked against IGoR. In a later analysis, TCR-TCR, TCR-HLA and TCR-CMV co-occurrence was scored with hypergeometric tests, and a repertoire-size bias correction was applied to TCR pairs. To estimate false discovery rates, a later analysis permuted the HLA or CMV assignments 20 times. In a later analysis, co-occurring TCRs were grouped using DBSCAN, and TCRdist sequence similarity was added for clustering within HLA-allele-positive subsets. Repertoires with fewer than 30,000 or more than 120,000 public chains were left out of co-occurrence clustering, as were about 5 repertoires with anomalous nucleotide sharing. The immuneACCESS repertoire file appears here via TCRdb, limited to in-frame rearrangements. These files lack a portion of the clones; in checked studies, under half of the deficit traces to unresolved V genes, and the cause of the others is not known. The DNA gave D and trimming, while V, J and clone size come from that table. The sample table shows approximately 94,000 clones, and 70% to 85% are seen once. The ten largest clones take up 5% to 5.5% of the sample.

From its cysteine to its phenylalanine, the CDR3 spans 13 amino acids. Of all the DNA, just the CDR3 is kept, 39 bases in frame from base 1. The germline V gene gives CDR1 as SGHTA and CDR2 as FQGNSA. The germline ends are 9 bases apart after V is trimmed by 3 bases and J by 6 bases. This sample was taken from a study of cytomegalovirus exposure and HLA in healthy donors (dated by TCRdb to 2016 to 2017). The study in broad terms: An earlier analysis of a few hundred of the donors reported approximately 300 Gb of sequence data and about 120 million unique TCR beta sequences obtained from about 179 million T cells. An earlier analysis of 587 of the donors used high-throughput TCR beta sequencing to judge whether each TCR beta V gene segment behaved as functional or pseudogenic. Along with the approximately 700-subject first cohort, a separate validation cohort of around 110 different subjects was used. The number of donors typed differed by locus, with about 629-640 for A, B, C, DRB1 and DQB1, more than 500 for DQA1, 600 to 610 for DPA1, and around 460 for DPB1. The T cell repertoires of some 670 subjects were profiled by immunosequencing and related to cytomegalovirus serostatus. In the later analysis, no new phenotypic data were used to find candidate immune exposures; instead, reliance was placed on TCR beta sequences and their occurrence across donors. HLA typing included class I and class II loci at four-digit resolution. Of the approximately 400 genotyped donors, less than 90% were placed in the genetic ancestry cluster associated with self-reported Caucasian donors. Donor age, sex, ethnicity and CMV serostatus were collected together with the repertoire data. All discovery cohort repertoires had been generated on a single sequencing platform. A later genetic analysis used genome-wide SNP genotypes for about 55% of the 666 donors, treating that subset as a discovery cohort. The study aimed to test whether signatures of past pathogen exposure could be identified by cataloging public T cell receptors. To predict cytomegalovirus infection status, the study combined high-throughput TCR immunosequencing, statistical association of individual TCRs with disease status, and machine learning. An early release that covered 500 to 800 HLA-typed donors contained around 330 gigabases of sequencing data and tens of millions of unique TCR sequences. Among 350 to 400 genotyped donors of the cohort, an average of 235,054 unique TCR beta nucleotide sequences were sequenced per donor, roughly 20% of them non-productive. About five DR-DQ haplotypes were handled as single units for association and clustering, since linkage in the cohort was strong. In a later analysis, previously published TCR beta repertoires from hundreds of donors were re-analyzed and high-resolution HLA genotyping was added so that TCR occurrence patterns could be studied. Study-level results and caveats: Most CMV-associated TCR beta chains appeared to be HLA-restricted in a later analysis, and the HLA associations seemed to be driven largely by CMV exposure. When HLA alleles, especially DR and DQ, strongly co-occurred, attributing TCR associations to individual alleles was difficult. Correlated functional status among segregating V segments might reflect linkage disequilibrium, but an unknown experimental factor could not be ruled out. A later genetic analysis associated a missense DCLRE1C variant with V-gene and J-gene trimming of TCR beta chains, and an independent cohort replicated the association. An earlier analysis of roughly 570 of the donors showed that most TCR beta V segments appeared in productive rearrangements either about 90% or about 30% of the time, which broadly matched IMGT annotations. A total of 150 or so TCR beta chains were listed by the study as associated with cytomegalovirus. Some IMGT-functional V segments, including TRBV6-2 and TRBV6-3, could not be told apart with the 87-base-pair reads, so those segments were excluded. The authors suggested that the approach could potentially be generalized to other disease states and immunological phenotypes. Compared with the 666-donor mean, donors in an Asian-associated ancestry cluster had fewer N-insertions in productive TCRs, according to a later genetic analysis. According to a later analysis, parvovirus B19, influenza, CMV and Epstein-Barr virus appeared linked to several top co-occurrence clusters. In vitro tests confirmed that a few of the cytomegalovirus-associated TCR beta chains recognize cytomegalovirus antigens. Specific HLA alleles were associated with 15,000 to 20,000 TCR beta sequences at a false discovery rate of 0.05 in a later analysis. A further reported finding was that TCR beta sequences accurately predicted the HLA-A and HLA-B alleles for most subjects in the first cohort. While some public TCRs were present in many individuals, most TCR sequences turned up only very rarely across donors. A cluster of highly shared sequence variants was judged likely to be a technical artifact of the sequencing pipeline. HLA typing was unavailable for some donors at each locus, so association tests used only the typed subset. Only TCR beta chains were sequenced in this cohort, and the absence of alpha or paired-chain data limited detectable features. Compared with equally common non-associated chains, HLA-associated TCR beta chains in a later analysis were more clonally expanded and had lower generation probabilities. According to a later analysis, TCR association rates differed among HLA loci, with DRB1 alleles showing the most associated TCRs and HLA-C alleles showing the fewest. Roughly uniform sequencing depth across donors was assumed in presence/absence analyses, although this assumption may not hold. Cytomegalovirus status was reported to be diagnosed by the classifier with high specificity and sensitivity in both the original and validation cohorts. Because counts were too low, roughly 18 rarely observed V segments, including chromosome 9 orphons, were left out of the earlier analysis of 587 of the donors. For the cohort, immune exposure information was limited to CMV serostatus.

The sequence is built from TRBV7-2 and TRBJ2-1; there is no confident call for the D gene. Sequencing was done on a sample of PBMCs. This TCR was recovered from a young man in good health and CMV-seropositive. The sequenced DNA is TGTGCCAGCAGCTTTGGTGTAGTCAATGAGCAGTTCTTC. This yields the protein CASSFGVVNEQFF.